This TCR beta chain is drawn from a study of T cell responses to AZD1222 COVID-19 vaccine. For the study at large: Second-dose timings of about 4 or about 12 weeks were pooled.

Findings of the study overall: Regions 160-218 and 743-854 dominated among vaccine-associated CD4 TCRs spanning spike. Donors were largely white British and mainly female; clonal diversity was possibly underestimated. When two AZD1222 doses had been given, Spike-specific TCR breadth and depth rose.

Some clones are missing from TCRdb's copy, which holds only in-frame ones; the method was immunoSEQ multiplex PCR. The sample includes 90,000 to 100,000 clones, 85% to 90% of them seen just once. V was cut by 10 bases and J by 1 base, with 11 bases left in between. CDR1 and CDR2 from the germline V gene are LNHDA and SQIVND (reference sequence). This CDR3 has 13 residues. Regarding this clone: Its antigen is still unknown.

This sequence originates from an adult in good health. The rearrangement uses TRBV19 and TRBJ1-5; no firm D call. The sequencing here drew on peripheral blood, taken on day 0 of AZD1222 vaccination. CDR3 DNA: TGTGCCACCAGTGGAGGAAGCAATCAGCCCCAGCATTTT. Amino acid sequence: CATSGGSNQPQHF.